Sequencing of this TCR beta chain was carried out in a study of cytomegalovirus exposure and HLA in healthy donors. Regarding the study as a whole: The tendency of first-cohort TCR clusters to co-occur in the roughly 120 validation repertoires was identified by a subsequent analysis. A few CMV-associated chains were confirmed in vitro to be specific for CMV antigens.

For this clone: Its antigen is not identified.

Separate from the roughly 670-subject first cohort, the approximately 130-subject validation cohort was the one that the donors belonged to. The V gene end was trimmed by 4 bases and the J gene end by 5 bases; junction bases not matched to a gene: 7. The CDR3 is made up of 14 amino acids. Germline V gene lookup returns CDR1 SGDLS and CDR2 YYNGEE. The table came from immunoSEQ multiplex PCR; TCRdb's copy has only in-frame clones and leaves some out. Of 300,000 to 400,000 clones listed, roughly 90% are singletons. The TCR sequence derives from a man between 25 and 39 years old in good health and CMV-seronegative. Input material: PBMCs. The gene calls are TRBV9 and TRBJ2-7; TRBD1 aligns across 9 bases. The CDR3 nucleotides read TGTGCCAGCAGCACTCGGGACAGGGTGGACGAGCAGTACTTC. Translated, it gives CASSTRDRVDEQYF.